The rows below give T cell receptor beta chains drawn from one sample of a study of shared clonotypes between healthy human individuals. The repertoire was sequenced with immunoSEQ multiplex PCR; TCRdb's copy has only in-frame clones and lacks some. The table has about 1,900,000 clones, less than 95% seen once; the top ten hold 0.95% to 1.5%. The specimen was naive CD8+ T cells sorted from blood. The source is a man aged 18-30 years in good health. Both conserved end residues are part of each CDR3. D genes are given only for firm matches. Size values are once, few and many counts, or a class for expanded clones, and some rows have none.

TGTGCCGGGGGGGACAGGGTGAAAGAGACCCAGTACTTC	CAGGDRVKETQYF	NA	TRBV7-8	TRBJ2-5	TRBD1
TGCGCCAGCAGCTTGGACAGCTTTGGAAACACCATATATTTT	CASSLDSFGNTIYF	NA	TRBV5-1	TRBJ1-3	NA
TGCAGCGTTTTAGCGGGAGTAGTCCATAGGACCTACAATGAGCAGTTCTTC	CSVLAGVVHRTYNEQFF	NA	TRBV29-1	TRBJ2-1	TRBD2
TGTGCCAGTAGTCCCTCTGTGGGGGGGATCTATGGCTACACCTTC	CASSPSVGGIYGYTF	NA	TRBV19	TRBJ1-2	NA
TGTGCCAGCAGCATCAGGGGGCAGGGCACTGAAGCTTTCTTT	CASSIRGQGTEAFF	once	TRBV11-2	TRBJ1-1	TRBD1
TGTGCCACCAGCAGAGATTCTGAGGACACCGGGGAGCTGTTTTTT	CATSRDSEDTGELFF	NA	TRBV15	TRBJ2-2	NA
TGCAGCGTTGAAGTACCGAGCGGGAGGGGGGAGCAGTACTTC	CSVEVPSGRGEQYF	NA	TRBV29-1	TRBJ2-7	TRBD2
TGTGCCAGCAGCTCCGAGGGCCTGGGGAATGAGCAGTTCTTC	CASSSEGLGNEQFF	NA	TRBV7-2	TRBJ2-1	NA
TGTGCCAGCAGTTTATCGGGGACGGGGCCCTACGAGCAGTACTTC	CASSLSGTGPYEQYF	NA	TRBV27	TRBJ2-7	NA
TGCACCAGCAGCCCCCGTGAGGGGGCGGGGCAGTTCTTC	CTSSPREGAGQFF	NA	TRBV1	TRBJ2-1	NA
TGCGCCAGCGAGGGGGCTGGGGCCAACGTCCTGACTTTC	CASEGAGANVLTF	NA	TRBV10-2	TRBJ2-6	NA
TGTGCCAGCAGCGTAGTAGAGGGCGAAGCTTTCTTT	CASSVVEGEAFF	once	TRBV9	TRBJ1-1	NA
TGTGCCAGTAGTACGAACAGGGGGCTCGAGCAGTACTTC	CASSTNRGLEQYF	NA	TRBV19	TRBJ2-7	TRBD1
TGTGCCAGCAGCCTAGCGGGACCAAGCTCCTACAATGAGCAGTTCTTC	CASSLAGPSSYNEQFF	NA	TRBV5-4	TRBJ2-1	TRBD2
TGTGCCAGCAGCCCAGGGACGCCAGAGACCCAGTACTTC	CASSPGTPETQYF	NA	TRBV9	TRBJ2-5	NA
TGTGCCAGCAGCTCAAGCGGGGGGGCTTACAATGAGCAGTTCTTC	CASSSSGGAYNEQFF	NA	TRBV9	TRBJ2-1	TRBD2
TGTGCCAGCAACCAGGGACTTACCGGCGACGAGCAGTACTTC	CASNQGLTGDEQYF	NA	TRBV25-1	TRBJ2-7	NA
TGTGCCAGCAGCTTAGAACAGGGGTCTTCCTACGAGCAGTACTTC	CASSLEQGSSYEQYF	NA	TRBV7-9	TRBJ2-7	TRBD1
TGTGCCAGCAGTGATAGCACTTCGGGAAAACTGTTTTTT	CASSDSTSGKLFF	NA	TRBV6-6	TRBJ1-4	NA
TGTGCCAGCAGCTCGGGACTAGCGGGTGTTGTACGAGAGACCCAGTACTTC	CASSSGLAGVVRETQYF	once	TRBV11-2	TRBJ2-5	TRBD2
TGTGCCAGCAGCTTAGACAGTGAAGAGACCCAGTACTTC	CASSLDSEETQYF	NA	TRBV11-3	TRBJ2-5	NA
TGTGCCTGTACAGGGGGAGGTGAGCAGTTCTTC	CACTGGGEQFF	NA	TRBV30	TRBJ2-1	TRBD1
TGCGCCAGCACACCCCCAGGCAGGTCTGGAAACACCATATATTTT	CASTPPGRSGNTIYF	NA	TRBV5-1	TRBJ1-3	NA
TGTGCCAGCAGCCTACTAGGTATCGGCCTCCAAGAGACCCAGTACTTC	CASSLLGIGLQETQYF	once	TRBV7-9	TRBJ2-5	NA
TGTGCCAGTAGTATCCATAGGGACACCTACGAGCAGTACTTC	CASSIHRDTYEQYF	once	TRBV19	TRBJ2-7	NA
TGTGCCAGCAGTTCTTTATGGAGGGACTCGGGCTCCTACGAGCAGTACTTC	CASSSLWRDSGSYEQYF	NA	TRBV28	TRBJ2-7	NA
TGTGCCAGCGGCCACGGACCAGATACGCAGTATTTT	CASGHGPDTQYF	NA	TRBV25-1	TRBJ2-3	NA
TGCGCCAGCAGCTCTGGGCATCAAGGCTACACCTTC	CASSSGHQGYTF	NA	TRBV5-1	TRBJ1-2	NA
TGTGCCAGCAGTTTAGGGGGCGGCGGGGAGCAGTACTTC	CASSLGGGGEQYF	NA	TRBV27	TRBJ2-7	NA
TGTGCCAGCAGCTTTTTAGGGGGTGAGACCCAGTACTTC	CASSFLGGETQYF	NA	TRBV7-9	TRBJ2-5	NA
TGTGCCAGTATGCCGAGGGGGGCGAGAGGGGAGACCCAGTACTTC	CASMPRGARGETQYF	NA	TRBV19	TRBJ2-5	NA
TGTGCCAGCAGCCCGCCGGGGGACACTGAAGCTTTCTTT	CASSPPGDTEAFF	once	TRBV13	TRBJ1-1	NA
TGTGCCAGCAGCAAAGATCAGGGTTACGAGCAGTACTTC	CASSKDQGYEQYF	NA	TRBV7-9	TRBJ2-7	NA
TGTGCCAGCGGTAAGGGGAATTCACCCCTCCACTTT	CASGKGNSPLHF	few	TRBV6-6	TRBJ1-6	NA
TGTGCCAGCAGGCACCGGGACAGAGCAACTAATGAAAAACTGTTTTTT	CASRHRDRATNEKLFF	NA	TRBV2	TRBJ1-4	TRBD1
TGTGCCAGCAGTGAATGGTCGGAGCGGGGGGTTTACAATGAGCAGTTCTTC	CASSEWSERGVYNEQFF	NA	TRBV25-1	TRBJ2-1	TRBD2
TGTGCCAGCAGTTCCGGGGGGGCGAACACTGAAGCTTTCTTT	CASSSGGANTEAFF	once	TRBV27	TRBJ1-1	NA
TGCGCCAGCAGCCCGGTAGCGGGGGGGGTAAATGAGCAGTTCTTC	CASSPVAGGVNEQFF	NA	TRBV4-1	TRBJ2-1	TRBD2
TGTGCCAGCAGTTACACCTCAGGGTTAGGAAACACCATATATTTT	CASSYTSGLGNTIYF	NA	TRBV6-6	TRBJ1-3	NA
TGTGCCTGGGACCCTTGGACCGACGCGAACACCGGGGAGCTGTTTTTT	CAWDPWTDANTGELFF	NA	TRBV30	TRBJ2-2	NA
TGTGCCAGCAGCGGGGACAGTGAATTAGAAGCTTTCTTT	CASSGDSELEAFF	NA	TRBV27	TRBJ1-1	TRBD1
TGTGCCAGCAGGATCGAGACCGGCCTTACCTATTATGGCTACACCTTC	CASRIETGLTYYGYTF	NA	TRBV5-6	TRBJ1-2	NA
TGTGCCAGCACTCCGGCGGTCTATGGCTACACCTTC	CASTPAVYGYTF	NA	TRBV2	TRBJ1-2	NA
TGTGCCAGCACCATGACTAGCGGGGCATACAATGAGCAGTTCTTC	CASTMTSGAYNEQFF	NA	TRBV27	TRBJ2-1	TRBD2
TGCGCCAGCAGCCGTGGACCGGGACTAGCGGACCAAGAGACCCAGTACTTC	CASSRGPGLADQETQYF	few	TRBV4-1	TRBJ2-5	TRBD2
TGCAGCGTTGTTCTGAACACTGAAGCTTTCTTT	CSVVLNTEAFF	few	TRBV29-1	TRBJ1-1	NA
TGTGCCTATTTCCGGTGGCAAGAGACCCAGTACTTC	CAYFRWQETQYF	NA	TRBV11-3	TRBJ2-5	NA
TGTGCCAGCCAGCCTGGACTAGCGGGCTACGAGCAGTACTTC	CASQPGLAGYEQYF	NA	TRBV9	TRBJ2-7	TRBD2
TGTGCCAGCAGCTTAGGCGGGGAAGGGGAAGATACGCAGTATTTT	CASSLGGEGEDTQYF	NA	TRBV7-9	TRBJ2-3	NA
TGTGCCAGCAATAATGGGGGCATTTCCTACGAGCAGTACTTC	CASNNGGISYEQYF	NA	TRBV27	TRBJ2-7	NA
TGTGCCAGCATCGACAGATACTTTGGAAACACCATATATTTT	CASIDRYFGNTIYF	NA	TRBV28	TRBJ1-3	NA
TGTGCCAGCGCCCAAGAGCCTTCTCCCTACGAGCAGTACTTC	CASAQEPSPYEQYF	NA	TRBV9	TRBJ2-7	NA
TGTGCCAGCAGCTTGGCGGGCTCCGAGCAGTACTTC	CASSLAGSEQYF	NA	TRBV5-4	TRBJ2-7	NA
TGCGCCAGCAGCGCTGGGGACTACGAGCAGTACTTC	CASSAGDYEQYF	NA	TRBV5-1	TRBJ2-7	NA
TGTGCCAGCAGCTTAGGGGGGACAGGCACAGATACGCAGTATTTT	CASSLGGTGTDTQYF	NA	TRBV13	TRBJ2-3	TRBD1
TGCGCCAGCAGCTCCACCCAGGGAGGGACCGAGCAGTACTTC	CASSSTQGGTEQYF	NA	TRBV5-1	TRBJ2-7	TRBD2
TGTGCCAGCAGCCAAGACGAGGGGGACACTGAAGCTTTCTTT	CASSQDEGDTEAFF	NA	TRBV4-2	TRBJ1-1	NA
TGTGCCAGCACCCGGGCCAGCTCCTATAATTCACCCCTCCACTTT	CASTRASSYNSPLHF	NA	TRBV6-5	TRBJ1-6	NA
TGTGCCAGCAGTGGGGGGACAGGAATCACCGGGGAGCTGTTTTTT	CASSGGTGITGELFF	NA	TRBV2	TRBJ2-2	TRBD1